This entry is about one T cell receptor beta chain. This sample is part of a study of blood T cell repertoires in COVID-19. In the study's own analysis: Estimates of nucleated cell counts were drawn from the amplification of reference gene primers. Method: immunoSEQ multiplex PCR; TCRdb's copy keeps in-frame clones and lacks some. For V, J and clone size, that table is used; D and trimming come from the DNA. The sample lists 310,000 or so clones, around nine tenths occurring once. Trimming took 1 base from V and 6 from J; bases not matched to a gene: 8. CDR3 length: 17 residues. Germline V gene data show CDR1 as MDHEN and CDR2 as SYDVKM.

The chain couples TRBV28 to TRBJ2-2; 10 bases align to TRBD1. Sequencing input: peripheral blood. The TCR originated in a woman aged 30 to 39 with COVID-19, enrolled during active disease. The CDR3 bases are TGTGCCAGCAGTTTATTGGGTTGGGGACAGGGGTCCGGGGAGCTGTTTTTT. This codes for CASSLLGWGQGSGELFF.